Detailed here is one T cell receptor beta chain. Assay used: immunoSEQ multiplex PCR; TCRdb lists only in-frame clones, some missing. The data hold 55,000 to 70,000 clones, with around 94% observed a single time. This sample stems from a study of preoperative IRX-2 immunotherapy in early breast cancer. Documented treatment: preoperative locoregional IRX-2 cytokine immunotherapy. The origin of this receptor is a human donor with breast cancer. Collection took place from a patient treated with IRX-2 immunotherapy.

CDR3 bases: TGTGCCAGCAGCCCCCGGGACAGGGGCCACGAGCAGTACTTC. This codes for CASSPRDRGHEQYF. The chain carries TRBV7-3 and TRBJ2-7; the match to TRBD1 covers 10 bases. CDR1 SGHTA and CDR2 FQGTGA come from the germline V gene. The CDR3 sequence is 14 residues long. The ends lost 5 bases at V and 5 bases at J; junction bases unmatched: 6.